These 18 T cell receptor beta chains were all obtained from the same sample, sequenced in a study of T cells after yellow fever vaccination. TCRdb reanalysed the 5' RACE reads using MiXCR and keeps one entry per CDR3 protein. The table has hundreds of thousands of distinct CDR3 sequences, just over 20% seen once; the top ten hold about a sixth. This specimen consisted of PBMCs, obtained roughly 20 days after the first yellow fever vaccination. The receptors were sampled from a man aged 18 to 30 who received the YFV17D yellow fever vaccine.

The chain employs TRBV5-6 and TRBJ1-4; D remains ambiguous. The germline V and J ends were trimmed by 4 bases and 2 bases, with 12 bases remaining between them. The CDR3 is 15 residues long. In germline, CDR1 is SGHDT, CDR2 YYEEEE. Here the CDR3 reads CASSRGSKTNEKLFF. CDR3 nucleotide sequence: TGTGCCAGCAGCCGGGGATCGAAGACTAATGAAAAACTGTTTTTT. The full variable domain, in which reference TRBV5-6 and TRBJ1-4 provide the parts outside the CDR3, is DAGVTQSPTHLIKTRGQQVTLRCSPKSGHDTVSWYQQALGQGPQFIFQYYEEEERQRGNFPDRFSGHQFPNYSSELNVNALLLGDSALYLCASSRGSKTNEKLFFGSGTQLSVL.

At least ten counts were recorded for this clonotype. The chain combines TRBV7-6 with TRBJ2-5; D possibly corresponds to TRBD1 (6 bases). Per the germline V gene, CDR1 is SGHVS and CDR2 is FNYEAQ. The CDR3 is 14 residues long. V dropped 5 bases and J dropped 1 base, with 11 bases sitting between them. The CDR3 DNA reads as TGTGCCAGCAGCCCTAGGACAGCCCAAGAGACCCAGTACTTC. Protein: CASSPRTAQETQYF.

The V call is TRBV7-9, the J call TRBJ2-7; 9 bases are shared with TRBD1. Germline V gives CDR1 SEHNR, CDR2 FQNEAQ (reference sequence). The CDR3 has 15 amino acids. J lost 4 bases, V lost 5 bases, and 9 bases had no gene match. Here the CDR3 DNA reads TGTGCCAGCAGCAAGCCGGGACAGGGTTGGTACGAGCAGTACTTC. Amino acids: CASSKPGQGWYEQYF.

The V gene is TRBV7-9, the J gene TRBJ1-2; D perhaps matches TRBD1 (5 bases). The CDR3 runs to 14 residues. V lost 2 bases and J lost 4, with 11 bases in between. Per the germline V gene, CDR1 is SEHNR and CDR2 is FQNEAQ (reference sequence). DNA of the CDR3: TGTGCCAGCAGCTTATGGGGCGAGGGCTATGGCTACACCTTC. The encoded protein is CASSLWGEGYGYTF.

The chain uses TRBV3-1 and TRBJ1-2, with D possibly TRBD1 on 5 matching bases. Germline V gene data show CDR1 as LGHDT and CDR2 as YNNKEL (reference sequence). Trimming took 4 bases from V and 3 from J, leaving 6 bases between them. The CDR3 runs 12 residues. The CDR3 DNA is TGTGCCAGCAGCCGGGGCTACTATGGCTACACCTTC. This encodes CASSRGYYGYTF.

The rearrangement uses TRBV4-1 and TRBJ1-2; D is possibly TRBD1 (5 bases). The V end lost 1 base, the J end lost 0 bases, and 15 bases lay between the germline ends. Germline V lookup: CDR1 MGHRA, CDR2 YSYEKL. The CDR3 is 17 residues long. CDR3 nucleotides: TGCGCCAGCAGCCAAGCCACGGGGCCAGAAACTAACTATGGCTACACCTTC. Its translation: CASSQATGPETNYGYTF.

This rearrangement joins TRBV6-2 or TRBV6-3 to TRBJ2-7; 8 bases line up with TRBD2. Trimming removed 4 bases from V and 3 bases from J; junction bases left unmatched: 11. The CDR3 extends over 16 amino acids. Germline-derived CDR1 and CDR2 are MNHEY and SVGEGT. The DNA of the CDR3 is TGTGCCAGCAGTTTCGTCCCGGCGGGGGGACTCTACGAGCAGTACTTC. Protein product: CASSFVPAGGLYEQYF.

The chain is built from TRBV28 and TRBJ1-4; D gene uncertain. This CDR3 is built from 15 residues. CDR1 MDHEN and CDR2 SYDVKM come from the germline V gene. V shed 3 bases and J shed 0 bases, with 8 bases lying between them. CDR3 DNA sequence: TGTGCCAGCAGTTTGTTGACAACAACTAATGAAAAACTGTTTTTT. Residues: CASSLLTTTNEKLFF. Variable domain in full (rest from reference TRBV28 and TRBJ1-4): DVKVTQSSRYLVKRTGEKVFLECVQDMDHENMFWYRQDPGLGLRLIYFSYDVKMKEKGDIPEGYSVSREKKERFSLILESASTNQTSMYLCASSLLTTTNEKLFFGSGTQLSVL.

The chain employs TRBV24-1 and TRBJ2-1; D uncertain. CDR3 length: 16 amino acids. Germline CDR1 and CDR2: KGHDR and SFDVKD. Trimming took 3 bases from V and 0 from J, leaving 11 bases between them. As DNA, the CDR3 is TGTGCCACCAGTGATCGTGGCAGTAGCTCCTACAATGAGCAGTTCTTC. This encodes CATSDRGSSSYNEQFF.

The CDR3 here is CSARTSRSSYEQYV. The CDR3 coding sequence is TGCAGTGCCCGGACTAGCAGAAGCTCCTACGAGCAGTACGTC. The chain joins TRBV20-1 to TRBJ2-7; 8 nucleotides agree with TRBD2. The CDR3 runs to 14 residues. V gave up 6 bases and J gave up 0 bases; unmatched junction bases: 7. Germline V gene data show CDR1 as DFQATT and CDR2 as SNEGSKA (reference sequence).

J is TRBJ2-5 and V is TRBV9; 8 bases are a match to TRBD1. CDR3 length equals 15 residues. V gave up 4 bases and J gave up 5 bases; unmatched junction bases: 10. From germline, CDR1 is SGDLS and CDR2 YYNGEE. This CDR3 is CASSTDRGFWETQYF. Here the CDR3 DNA reads TGTGCCAGCAGCACCGACAGGGGTTTTTGGGAGACCCAGTACTTC.

J is TRBJ2-7 and V is TRBV19, with 10 bases fitting TRBD2. V was pared by 2 bases and J by 2 bases, with 3 bases of the junction left unmatched. Germline loops: CDR1 LNHDA, CDR2 SQIVND (reference sequence). This CDR3 has 15 residues. Here the CDR3 DNA reads TGTGCCAGTAGTATAAGGCTAGCGGGGGCCTACGAGCAGTACGTC. This gives the protein CASSIRLAGAYEQYV.

Turning to this clonotype: A much larger clone lies one base from this, so it may be a read error. The chain recombines TRBV13 with TRBJ1-4; no clear D gene. The CDR3 is 11 residues long. The ends were cut back, 1 base at V and 6 bases at J, with 0 bases in the middle. The germline gives CDR1 PRHDT, CDR2 FYEKMQ (reference sequence). This chain's CDR3 is CASSLDEKLFF. The CDR3 DNA sequence: TGTGCCAGCAGCTTAGATGAAAAACTGTTTTTT.

The CDR3 is CASSLTGGVATFEQFF. The CDR3 nucleotides read TGTGCCAGCAGCCTTACGGGGGGGGTAGCGACCTTTGAGCAGTTCTTC. The J gene is TRBJ2-1, the V gene TRBV7-2, with TRBD2 identical over 8 bases. The CDR3 is made up of 16 amino acids. J gave up 9 bases and V 5 bases, and 15 bases lay outside the gene matches. Germline V gene lookup returns CDR1 SGHTA and CDR2 FQGNSA.

This clonotype has a handful of counts. The V gene is TRBV7-2, the J gene TRBJ1-2; D is uncertain. Per the germline V gene, CDR1 is SGHTA and CDR2 is FQGNSA. Trimming stripped 0 bases from V and 8 bases from J, with 13 bases between. The CDR3 loop spans 14 amino acids. The CDR3 protein is CASSLAGGILGYTF. The CDR3 nucleotides read TGTGCCAGCAGCTTAGCTGGTGGGATTCTCGGCTACACCTTC.

The genes are TRBV4-1 and TRBJ1-2; D remains ambiguous. CDR3 length: 16 amino acids. Germline assignment: CDR1 MGHRA and CDR2 YSYEKL. Trimming took off 1 base at V and 2 bases at J, with 14 bases between the two ends. The CDR3 DNA sequence: TGCGCCAGCAGCCAAGTCGGCAACAGAATAAACTATGGCTACACCTTC. This encodes CASSQVGNRINYGYTF.

This clonotype occurred a few times. This rearrangement joins TRBV2 to TRBJ2-7; D is possibly TRBD1 (6 bases). Germline V gene sequence: CDR1 SNHLY, CDR2 FYNNEI. The CDR3 runs to 13 residues. V lost 7 bases and J lost 3, with 13 bases in between. The CDR3 DNA sequence: TGTGCCAGCAATAGTCAGGGGATCTACGAGCAGTACGTC. Protein: CASNSQGIYEQYV.

This clonotype has a count of ten or more. The chain is built from TRBV5-1 and TRBJ1-1; D call uncertain. In germline, CDR1 is SGHRS, CDR2 YFSETQ. The CDR3 has 14 residues. V was clipped by 0 bases and J by 4 bases, with 10 bases between them. The CDR3 coding sequence is TGCGCCAGCAGCTTGGCCGGGGTCGGCACTGAAGCTTTCTTT. Protein sequence: CASSLAGVGTEAFF. The variable domain in full, completed from reference TRBV5-1 and TRBJ1-1, reads KAGVTQTPRYLIKTRGQQVTLSCSPISGHRSVSWYQQTPGQGLQFLFEYFSETQRNKGNFPGRFSGRQFSNSRSEMNVSTLELGDSALYLCASSLAGVGTEAFFGQGTRLTVV.